This T cell receptor beta chain was sequenced in a study of cytomegalovirus exposure and HLA in healthy donors. The PCR had 60 Vbeta and 13 Jbeta primers. TCRdb's table, derived via immunoSEQ multiplex PCR, lists solely in-frame clones and lacks some. This sample has roughly 130,000 clones; 79% occur once, and the top ten carry more than 0.75%. The receptor was isolated from a man aged 18 to 29 in good health and CMV-seronegative. Sequencing was performed on PBMCs.

DNA for the CDR3: TGTGCCAGCAGTTTAGCTATCCGTCACGGTGAAGCTTTCTTT. Encoded protein: CASSLAIRHGEAFF. The gene calls are TRBV27 and TRBJ1-1; D uncertain. Trimming left V 2 bases short and J 7 bases short, with 14 bases between. The CDR3 covers 14 residues. Germline V CDR1 and CDR2: MNHEY, SMNVEV (reference sequence).